This T cell receptor (beta chain) was recorded in a study of T cell repertoires in cytomegalovirus infection. The overall study: Matching HLA type, along with CMV infection, was indicated by public TCR beta signatures. Broader study findings: CMV carriers with the relevant HLA were identified by cumulative public TCR beta family frequency. Ex vivo, HLA-C-restricted CMV-specific TCR beta clonotypes prevailed over the rest of the response.

One entry per CDR3 protein, called by TCRdb with MiXCR from the reads. The top ten hold roughly 8% of the sample, which has hundreds of thousands of distinct CDR3 sequences, 24% seen once. A remark on this clonotype: The antigen is not known. Since a much larger clone is just one base distant, this may be a read error.

The germline gives CDR1 SGHTA, CDR2 FQGNSA. The CDR3 is made up of 12 amino acids. V and J are TRBV7-2 and TRBJ2-7; no reliable D call. Sequencing was done on a sample of CD8+ T cells from PBMCs. The sequence was obtained from a human donor in good health (CMV status not recorded). Some clones in this sample may be carry-over from other donors' samples. The CDR3 is CVSSLGRNEQYV. CDR3 nucleotides: TGTGTCAGCAGCTTAGGGCGGAACGAGCAGTACGTC.